This T cell receptor (beta chain) was documented in a study of OX40 agonist ivuxolimab in advanced cancers. Study-level background: The costimulatory receptor OX40 (CD134) was targeted by ivuxolimab, a fully human IgG2 agonistic monoclonal antibody. The purpose of peripheral TCRbeta sequencing was to test whether ivuxolimab changed TCR sequence diversity and led to clonal T-cell expansion. Three dose-escalation patients achieved partial responses, one with hepatocellular carcinoma and two with cutaneous melanoma. Among the approximately 50 dose-escalation patients, about 19 had hepatocellular carcinoma, roughly 15 melanoma, 9 renal cell carcinoma and 9 head and neck cancer. Patients were allowed to have had prior anti-PD-1, anti-PD-L1 or anti-CTLA-4 therapy, and 40% of the dose-escalation patients had been treated with checkpoint inhibitors. Intravenous ivuxolimab was administered to patients every 2 weeks at six dose levels: 0.01, 0.1, 0.3, 1.5, 3 and 10 mg/kg. The paper covers the monotherapy dose-escalation part of the phase I ivuxolimab trial, which included N of about 51 patients. In the dose-escalation cohort, around four fifths of patients were male, and the mean age was approximately 60 years with a range of about 20 to 90.

Patients with autoimmune disease history or receiving systemic immunosuppression were excluded from the trial. In every dose cohort, peripheral blood was drawn for TCR sequencing at baseline, cycle 4 day 1, and cycle 7 day 1. The samples were drawn from a first-in-human, open-label, multicenter phase I dose-escalation trial of ivuxolimab. Adults with locally advanced or metastatic melanoma, renal cell, hepatocellular, or head and neck squamous cell carcinoma were enrolled in the trial. Before TCR sequencing, CD4+ T cells and CD8+ T cells from peripheral blood were sorted into separate populations. The trim is 0 bases for V and 5 bases for J, with a gap of 10 bases between the germline ends. From the cysteine up to the phenylalanine, the CDR3 has a length of 14 residues. The read is trimmed to its CDR3 DNA, 42 bases read in frame from base 1. For CDR1 and CDR2, the germline V gene (reference sequence) lists MNHEY and SMNVEV.

General study outcomes and caveats: The antigen specificity of the clonally expanded peripheral T cells was not determined. At doses of 0.1 to 3.0 mg/kg, clonal expansion of both CD4+ and CD8+ T cells in blood was seen between baseline and week 6. After ivuxolimab, CD8+ T cells had more expanded clones than CD4+ T cells on average. Low levels of normalized T-cell clonal expansion were also seen in some patients who did not respond. In the 0.1-3.0 mg/kg groups, partial responders were among the patients with the lowest normalized peripheral clonal expansion, particularly in CD8+ T cells.

For sequencing of the TCRbeta CDR3 region, genomic DNA was extracted from the sorted cells. The immunoSEQ Assay was used for sequencing of TCRbeta CDR3 regions. Drawn from immuneACCESS, this table holds only the in-frame rearrangements with V and J called that TCRdb kept. Clones are partly lost; checked studies trace under half to an unresolved V gene and leave the rest unexplained. A total of roughly 20,000 clones appear in this sample, 70% to 80% of them only once. Of the sample, roughly 34% falls within the top ten clones. Turning to this clone: The antigen this receptor binds is unknown. Base qualities were left out, and no much larger clone turns up one base away. This sample also contains other DNA sequences that code for the same CDR3.

This TCR came from an adult with an advanced solid tumor such as melanoma, head and neck, liver or kidney cancer. Rearrangement joined TRBV27 to TRBJ1-2; no D gene call is confident. Source: CD4+ or CD8+ T cells sorted from blood, taken in a trial of the OX40 agonist ivuxolimab. The nucleotides are TGTGCCAGCAGTTTATCAACGGGTGTGTATGGCTACACCTTC. This sequence encodes CASSLSTGVYGYTF.